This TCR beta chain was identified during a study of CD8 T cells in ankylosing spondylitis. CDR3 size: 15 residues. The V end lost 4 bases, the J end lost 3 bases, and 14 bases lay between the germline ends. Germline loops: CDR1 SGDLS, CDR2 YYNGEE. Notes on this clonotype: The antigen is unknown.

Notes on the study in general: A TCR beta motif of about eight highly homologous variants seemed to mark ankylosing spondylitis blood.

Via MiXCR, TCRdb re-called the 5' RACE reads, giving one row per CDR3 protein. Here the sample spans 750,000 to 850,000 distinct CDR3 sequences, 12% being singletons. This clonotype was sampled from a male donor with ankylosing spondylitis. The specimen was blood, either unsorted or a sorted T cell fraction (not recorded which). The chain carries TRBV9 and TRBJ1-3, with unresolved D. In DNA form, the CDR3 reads TGTGCCAGCAGCCACGATATGGGGATTGGAAACACCATATATTTT. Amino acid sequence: CASSHDMGIGNTIYF.